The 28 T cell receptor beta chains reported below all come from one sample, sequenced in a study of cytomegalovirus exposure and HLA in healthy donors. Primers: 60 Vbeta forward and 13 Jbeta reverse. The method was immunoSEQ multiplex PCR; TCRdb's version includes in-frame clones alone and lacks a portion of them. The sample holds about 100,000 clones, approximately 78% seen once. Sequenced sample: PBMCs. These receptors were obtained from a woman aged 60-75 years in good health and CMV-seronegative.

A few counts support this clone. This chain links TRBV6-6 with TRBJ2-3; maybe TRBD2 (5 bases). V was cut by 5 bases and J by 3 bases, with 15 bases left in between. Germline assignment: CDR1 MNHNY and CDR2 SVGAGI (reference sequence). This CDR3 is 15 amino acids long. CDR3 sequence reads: CASSPRTPGTDTQYF. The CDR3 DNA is TGTGCCAGCAGTCCCCGGACCCCGGGAACAGATACGCAGTATTTT.

CDR3 protein: CASSRLDREQDEQFF. As DNA, the CDR3 is TGCGCCAGCAGCCGATTGGACAGGGAGCAAGATGAGCAGTTCTTC. The chain couples TRBV4-3 to TRBJ2-1; TRBD1 matches 8 bases. Germline trimming cut 4 bases from V and 8 bases from J; bases unmatched to any gene: 10. This CDR3 is built from 15 residues. CDR1 and CDR2 from the germline V gene are LGHNA and YSLEER.

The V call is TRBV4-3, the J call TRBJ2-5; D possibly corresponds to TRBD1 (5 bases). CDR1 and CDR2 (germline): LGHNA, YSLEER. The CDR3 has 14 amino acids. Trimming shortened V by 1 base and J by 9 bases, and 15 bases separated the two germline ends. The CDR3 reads CASSQVRQGLAQYF. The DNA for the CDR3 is TGCGCCAGCAGCCAAGTGAGGCAGGGTCTCGCCCAGTACTTC.

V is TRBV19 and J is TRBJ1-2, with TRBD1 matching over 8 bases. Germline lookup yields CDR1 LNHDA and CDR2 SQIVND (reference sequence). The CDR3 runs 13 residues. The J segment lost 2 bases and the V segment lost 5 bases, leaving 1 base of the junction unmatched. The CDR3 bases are TGTGCCAGTAGTGGGACAGGCAACTATGGCTACACCTTC. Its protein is CASSGTGNYGYTF.

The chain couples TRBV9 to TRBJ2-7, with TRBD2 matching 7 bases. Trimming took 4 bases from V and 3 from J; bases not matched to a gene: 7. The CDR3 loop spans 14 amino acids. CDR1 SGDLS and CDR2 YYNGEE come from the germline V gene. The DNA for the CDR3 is TGTGCCAGCAGCCCTGGGACTACGATCTACGAGCAGTACTTC. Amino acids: CASSPGTTIYEQYF.

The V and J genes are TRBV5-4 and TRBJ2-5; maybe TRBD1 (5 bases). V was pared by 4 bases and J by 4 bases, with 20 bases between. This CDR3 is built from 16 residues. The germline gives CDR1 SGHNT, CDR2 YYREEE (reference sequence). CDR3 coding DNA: TGTGCCAGCAGCCCAAACCTACAGGACCAGGGAGAGACCCAGTACTTC. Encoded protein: CASSPNLQDQGETQYF.

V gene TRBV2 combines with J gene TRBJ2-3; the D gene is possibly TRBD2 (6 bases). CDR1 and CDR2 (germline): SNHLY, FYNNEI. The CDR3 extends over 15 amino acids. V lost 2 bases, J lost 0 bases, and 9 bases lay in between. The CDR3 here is CASSETGASTDTQYF. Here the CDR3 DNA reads TGTGCCAGCAGTGAAACGGGAGCTAGCACAGATACGCAGTATTTT.

CDR3 DNA sequence: TGTGCCAGCAGCTCAAATTCGGGACAGGGGTCAAGCTACACCTTC. This gives the protein CASSSNSGQGSSYTF. The V call is TRBV7-9, the J call TRBJ1-2; 10 bases map to TRBD1. There are 15 residues in the CDR3. CDR1 and CDR2 (germline): SEHNR, FQNEAQ (reference sequence). After removal of 4 bases from V and 9 bases from J, the junction contained 11 bases not matched to a gene.

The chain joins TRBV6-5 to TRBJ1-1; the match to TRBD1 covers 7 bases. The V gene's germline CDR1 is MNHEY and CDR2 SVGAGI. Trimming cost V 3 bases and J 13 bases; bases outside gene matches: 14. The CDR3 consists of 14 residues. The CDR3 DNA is TGTGCCAGCAGTTATTCGACAGGGTCGGACCTGATTTTCTTT. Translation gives CASSYSTGSDLIFF.

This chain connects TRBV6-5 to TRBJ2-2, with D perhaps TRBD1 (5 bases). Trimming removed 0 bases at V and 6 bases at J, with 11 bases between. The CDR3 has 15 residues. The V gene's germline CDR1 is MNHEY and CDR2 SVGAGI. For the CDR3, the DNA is TGTGCCAGCAGTTACTCCTTGGCAGGGCCCGGGGAGCTGTTTTTT. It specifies CASSYSLAGPGELFF.

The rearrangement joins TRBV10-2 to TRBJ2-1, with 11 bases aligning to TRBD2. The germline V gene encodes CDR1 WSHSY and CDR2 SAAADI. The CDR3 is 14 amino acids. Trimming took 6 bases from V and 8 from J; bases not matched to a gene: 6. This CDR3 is CASRTTSGNYEQFF. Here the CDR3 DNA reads TGCGCCAGCAGAACGACTAGCGGGAACTATGAGCAGTTCTTC.

CDR3 sequence: CAWVSGKWFF. The CDR3 DNA reads as TGTGCCTGGGTTAGCGGGAAATGGTTCTTC. The V and J genes are TRBV30 and TRBJ2-1, with TRBD2 matching over 8 bases. J was trimmed by 15 bases and V by 5 bases; bases with no gene match: 6. Looked up from germline, CDR1 is GTSNPN and CDR2 is SVGIG (reference sequence). This CDR3 spans 10 amino acids.

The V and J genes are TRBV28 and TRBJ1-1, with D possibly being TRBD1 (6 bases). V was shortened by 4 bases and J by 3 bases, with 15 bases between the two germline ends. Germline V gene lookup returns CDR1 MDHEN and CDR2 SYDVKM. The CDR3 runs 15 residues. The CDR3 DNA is TGTGCCAGCAGTTCATCAGGGGATTGGCACACTGAAGCTTTCTTT. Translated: CASSSSGDWHTEAFF.

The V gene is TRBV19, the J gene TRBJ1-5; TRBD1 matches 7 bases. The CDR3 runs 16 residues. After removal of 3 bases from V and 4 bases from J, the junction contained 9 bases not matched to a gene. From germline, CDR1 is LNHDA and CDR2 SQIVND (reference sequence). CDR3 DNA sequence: TGTGCCAGTAGTATTGAAGGGGGCTTGGGTAATCAGCCCCAGCATTTT. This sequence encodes CASSIEGGLGNQPQHF.

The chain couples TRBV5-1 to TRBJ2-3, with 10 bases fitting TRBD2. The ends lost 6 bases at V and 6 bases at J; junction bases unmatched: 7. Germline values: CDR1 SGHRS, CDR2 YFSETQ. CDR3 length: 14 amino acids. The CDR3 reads CASKGTSATDTQYF. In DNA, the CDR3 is TGCGCCAGCAAAGGGACTAGCGCGACGGATACGCAGTATTTT. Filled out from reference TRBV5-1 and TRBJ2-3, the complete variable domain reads KAGVTQTPRYLIKTRGQQVTLSCSPISGHRSVSWYQQTPGQGLQFLFEYFSETQRNKGNFPGRFSGRQFSNSRSEMNVSTLELGDSALYLCASKGTSATDTQYFGPGTRLTVL.

The CDR3 sequence: CASSTELNTEAFF. DNA for the CDR3: TGTGCCAGCAGTACTGAATTGAACACTGAAGCTTTCTTT. This chain joins TRBV6-1 and TRBJ1-1; D unresolved. Germline lookup yields CDR1 MNHNS and CDR2 SASEGT. V shed 5 bases and J shed 0 bases, with 7 bases lying between them. The CDR3 length is 13 residues.

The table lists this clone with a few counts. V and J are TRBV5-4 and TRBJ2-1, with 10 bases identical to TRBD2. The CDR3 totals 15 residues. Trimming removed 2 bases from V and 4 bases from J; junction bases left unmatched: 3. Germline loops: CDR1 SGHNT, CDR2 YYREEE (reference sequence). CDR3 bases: TGTGCCAGCAGCTTTGTAGCGGGAGGTTACAATGAGCAGTTCTTC. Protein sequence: CASSFVAGGYNEQFF.

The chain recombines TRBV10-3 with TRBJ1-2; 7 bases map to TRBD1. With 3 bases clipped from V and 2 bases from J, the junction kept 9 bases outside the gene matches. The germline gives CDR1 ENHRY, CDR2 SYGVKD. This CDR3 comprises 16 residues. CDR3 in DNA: TGTGCCATCAGTGATATGATAGGACAGGTAAACTATGGCTACACCTTC. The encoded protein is CAISDMIGQVNYGYTF.

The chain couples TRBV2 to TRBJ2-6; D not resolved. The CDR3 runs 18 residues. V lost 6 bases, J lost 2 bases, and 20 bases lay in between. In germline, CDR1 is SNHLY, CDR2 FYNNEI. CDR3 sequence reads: CASSPGPYTETGANVLTF. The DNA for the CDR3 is TGTGCCAGCAGCCCGGGTCCCTACACCGAAACTGGGGCCAACGTCCTGACTTTC.

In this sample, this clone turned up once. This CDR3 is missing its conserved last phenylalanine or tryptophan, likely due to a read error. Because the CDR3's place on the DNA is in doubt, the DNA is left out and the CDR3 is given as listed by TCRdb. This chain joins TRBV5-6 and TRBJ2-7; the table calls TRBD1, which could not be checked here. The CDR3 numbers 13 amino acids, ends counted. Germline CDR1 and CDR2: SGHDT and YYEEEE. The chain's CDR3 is CASSGGTGGIKVL.

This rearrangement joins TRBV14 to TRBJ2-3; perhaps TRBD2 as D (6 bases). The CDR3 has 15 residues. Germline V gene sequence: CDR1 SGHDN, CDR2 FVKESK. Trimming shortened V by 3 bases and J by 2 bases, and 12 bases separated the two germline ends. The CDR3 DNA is TGTGCCAGCAGCCAGGCGGGATCAAACACAGATACGCAGTATTTT. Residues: CASSQAGSNTDTQYF.

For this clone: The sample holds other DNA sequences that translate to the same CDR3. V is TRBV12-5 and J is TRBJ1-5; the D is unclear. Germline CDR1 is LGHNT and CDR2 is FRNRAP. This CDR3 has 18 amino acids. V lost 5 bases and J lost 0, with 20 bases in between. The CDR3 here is CASGQPPGSGYSNQPQHF. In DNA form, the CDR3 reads TGTGCTAGTGGTCAGCCCCCGGGATCCGGATATAGCAATCAGCCCCAGCATTTT.

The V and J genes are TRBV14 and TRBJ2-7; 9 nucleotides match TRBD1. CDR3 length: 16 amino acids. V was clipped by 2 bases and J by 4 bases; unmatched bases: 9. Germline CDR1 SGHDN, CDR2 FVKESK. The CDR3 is CASSQLGTGPGYEQYF. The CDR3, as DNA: TGTGCCAGCAGCCAATTAGGGACAGGGCCTGGGTACGAGCAGTACTTC.

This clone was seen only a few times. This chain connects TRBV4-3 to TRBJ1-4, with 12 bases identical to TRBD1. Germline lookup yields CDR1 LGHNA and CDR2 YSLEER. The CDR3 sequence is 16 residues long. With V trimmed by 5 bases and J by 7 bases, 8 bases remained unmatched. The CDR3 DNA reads TGCGCCAGCAGCGATCGGGACAGGGGGCTCTCTGAAAAACTGTTTTTT. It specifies CASSDRDRGLSEKLFF.

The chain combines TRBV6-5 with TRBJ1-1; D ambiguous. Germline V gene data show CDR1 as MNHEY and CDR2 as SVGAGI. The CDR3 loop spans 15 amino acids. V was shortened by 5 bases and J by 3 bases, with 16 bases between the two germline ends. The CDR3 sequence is CASSPQGGSYTEAFF. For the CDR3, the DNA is TGTGCCAGCAGTCCCCAAGGAGGGTCGTACACTGAAGCTTTCTTT.

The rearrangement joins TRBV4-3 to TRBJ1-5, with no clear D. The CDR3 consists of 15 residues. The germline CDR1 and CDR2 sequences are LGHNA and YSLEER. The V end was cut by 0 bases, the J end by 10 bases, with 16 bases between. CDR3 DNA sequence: TGCGCCAGCAGCCAAGAACGGACTCCACATAATCCCCAGCATTTT. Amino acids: CASSQERTPHNPQHF.

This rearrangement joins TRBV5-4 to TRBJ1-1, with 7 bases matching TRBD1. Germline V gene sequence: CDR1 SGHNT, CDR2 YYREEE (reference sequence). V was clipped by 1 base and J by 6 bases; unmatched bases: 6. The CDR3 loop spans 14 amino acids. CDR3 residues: CASSLKTGSAEAFF. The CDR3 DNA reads TGTGCCAGCAGCTTGAAGACAGGGAGCGCTGAAGCTTTCTTT.

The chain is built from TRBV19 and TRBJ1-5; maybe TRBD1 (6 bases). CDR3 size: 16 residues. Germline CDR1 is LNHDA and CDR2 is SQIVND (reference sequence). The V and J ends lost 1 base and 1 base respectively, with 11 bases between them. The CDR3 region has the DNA TGTGCCAGTAGTATAGCCATAGGACAGAGCAATCAGCCCCAGCATTTT. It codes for CASSIAIGQSNQPQHF.